The 8 T cell receptor beta chains reported below all come from one sample, sequenced in a study of OX40 agonist ivuxolimab in advanced cancers. Measured with immunoSEQ multiplex PCR; TCRdb has only the in-frame clones, and not every one. The sample has about 57,000 clones, about 80% seen once; the top ten hold roughly 4.7%. The specimen was CD4+ or CD8+ T cells sorted from blood, collected in a trial of the OX40 agonist ivuxolimab. The receptors were gathered from an adult with an advanced solid tumor such as melanoma, head and neck, liver or kidney cancer.

This clone occurred a few times. This sequence joins TRBV6-5 and TRBJ1-5; 7 bases are shared with TRBD1. V shed 6 bases and J 4 bases; nucleotides not matched to a gene: 6. CDR3 length: 14 residues. Germline V lookup: CDR1 MNHEY, CDR2 SVGAGI. The CDR3 sequence: CASRKTGRNQPQHF. The CDR3 coding sequence is TGTGCCAGCAGGAAGACAGGGCGGAATCAGCCCCAGCATTTT.

The chain couples TRBV6-1 to TRBJ1-1; D not certain. V shed 2 bases and J shed 3 bases, with 16 bases lying between them. CDR1 and CDR2 from the germline V gene are MNHNS and SASEGT. The CDR3 runs to 16 residues. Here the CDR3 DNA reads TGTGCCAGCAGTGAACCTTTTGCGGGAGGAGACACTGAAGCTTTCTTT. It specifies CASSEPFAGGDTEAFF.

The chain recombines TRBV4-1 with TRBJ2-1, with D uncertain. The CDR3 extends over 16 amino acids. V lost 0 bases, J lost 0 bases, and 9 bases lay in between. The germline CDR1 and CDR2 sequences are MGHRA and YSYEKL. CDR3: CASSQDSVRSYNEQFF. Written as DNA, the CDR3 is TGCGCCAGCAGCCAAGATTCCGTACGCTCCTACAATGAGCAGTTCTTC.

The chain has TRBV5-5 and TRBJ1-5, with D unresolved. Germline V gene lookup returns CDR1 SGHKS and CDR2 YYEKEE (reference sequence). The CDR3 is made up of 12 amino acids. The V end lost 1 base, the J end lost 5 bases, and 4 bases lay between the germline ends. The CDR3: CASSLRDQPQHF. The CDR3 DNA sequence: TGTGCCAGCAGCTTGCGAGATCAGCCCCAGCATTTT.

This chain links TRBV7-9 with TRBJ2-1, with 16 bases matching TRBD2. Looked up from germline, CDR1 is SEHNR and CDR2 is FQNEAQ (reference sequence). Losses at the gene ends were 5 bases for V and 10 bases for J; bases not matched to a gene: 8. CDR3 size: 16 residues. CDR3 bases: TGTGCCAGCAGCCCACCGGGGACTAGCGGGGGGGCAGAGCAGTTCTTC. It yields the protein CASSPPGTSGGAEQFF.

The chain couples TRBV2 to TRBJ2-7; 11 bases match TRBD2. The CDR3 runs to 15 residues. Germline assignment: CDR1 SNHLY and CDR2 FYNNEI. The ends lost 6 bases at V and 2 bases at J; junction bases unmatched: 6. The CDR3 bases are TGTGCCAGCAGACCTACTAGCGGGGGAACCTACGAGCAGTACTTC. Its protein is CASRPTSGGTYEQYF.

The chain links TRBV28 to TRBJ1-1, with D possibly being TRBD1 (5 bases). Germline V gene data show CDR1 as MDHEN and CDR2 as SYDVKM. CDR3 length equals 15 residues. V was trimmed by 7 bases and J by 1 base, leaving 16 bases between them. DNA for the CDR3: TGTGCCAGCACCTCCCATGGGGGTGAGAACACTGAAGCTTTCTTT. Protein product: CASTSHGGENTEAFF.

The rearrangement links TRBV6-1 to TRBJ2-1, with D unresolved. Germline values: CDR1 MNHNS, CDR2 SASEGT. The CDR3 sequence is 16 residues long. With 2 bases removed from V and 0 bases from J, the gap between germline ends came to 11 bases. The CDR3 protein is CASSEQSSSSYNEQFF. The CDR3 nucleotides are TGTGCCAGCAGTGAACAGTCTTCGAGCTCCTACAATGAGCAGTTCTTC.